This is a list of T cell receptor beta chains from one sample in a study of T cell changes during pregnancy in multiple sclerosis. This table comes from immunoSEQ multiplex PCR, and its TCRdb copy is limited to in-frame clones, with some not included. The sample holds approximately 51,000 clones, 94% seen once. The input for sequencing was CD4+ T cells from peripheral blood mononuclear cells, taken in the second trimester of pregnancy. Every receptor here comes from a female donor with multiple sclerosis, enrolled in a pregnancy study. The CDR3 runs from the conserved cysteine through the conserved F or W. D genes are given only for firm matches. The size of a clone is reported for some rows only, either as once, few or many, or as a class for expanded clones.

J,D,V,size,CDR3,DNA
TRBJ2-1,TRBD2,TRBV7-3,-,CASSPQRGRDNEQFF,TGTGCCAGCAGCCCTCAGCGGGGGAGAGACAATGAGCAGTTCTTC
TRBJ1-3,-,TRBV19,few,CASSISRREGNTIYF,TGTGCCAGTAGTATCAGCAGGAGGGAAGGAAACACCATATATTTT
TRBJ2-1,TRBD2,TRBV11-3,-,CASSLEGTSGDFSYNEQFF,TGTGCCAGCAGCTTAGAGGGGACTAGCGGGGACTTTTCCTACAATGAGCAGTTCTTC
TRBJ1-2,-,TRBV9,-,CASSSRGGYGYTF,TGTGCCAGCAGCTCCAGAGGGGGCTATGGCTACACCTTC
TRBJ2-4,TRBD1,TRBV7-2,-,CASSRAGTEKGIQYF,TGTGCCAGCAGCAGGGCCGGGACAGAGAAGGGCATTCAGTACTTC
TRBJ2-3,-,TRBV11-2,-,CASSLSSFAAQYF,TGTGCCAGCAGCTTAAGTAGCTTCGCCGCGCAGTATTTT
TRBJ2-3,TRBD1,TRBV12-5,-,CASGSAPGTGETDTQYF,TGTGCTAGTGGTTCCGCCCCGGGGACAGGGGAGACAGATACGCAGTATTTT
TRBJ1-4,TRBD1,TRBV11-2,-,CASSPADRANEKLFF,TGTGCCAGCAGCCCCGCGGACAGGGCGAATGAAAAACTGTTTTTT
TRBJ2-5,TRBD2,TRBV7-2,few,CASSLTSGGEETQYF,TGTGCCAGCAGCTTGACTAGCGGGGGCGAGGAGACCCAGTACTTC
TRBJ1-6,-,TRBV27,-,CASRVSYNSPLHF,TGTGCCAGCCGGGTATCCTATAATTCACCCCTCCACTTT
TRBJ1-1,-,TRBV5-4,-,CASSLRDSGTEAFF,TGTGCCAGCAGCTTGAGGGATTCGGGAACTGAAGCTTTCTTT
TRBJ2-1,-,TRBV18,few,CASASSRGVNEQFF,TGTGCCAGCGCCTCTTCCAGGGGAGTCAATGAGCAGTTCTTC
TRBJ1-1,-,TRBV5-1,-,CASSLASKGDTEAFF,TGCGCCAGCAGCTTGGCCAGTAAAGGGGACACTGAAGCTTTCTTT
TRBJ1-2,-,TRBV30,-,CAWSKGVPYGYTF,TGTGCCTGGAGCAAGGGAGTGCCCTATGGCTACACCTTC
TRBJ2-7,-,TRBV7-9,-,CASSLNLGLNRPNRDEQYF,TGTGCCAGCAGCCTCAATCTCGGATTAAACAGGCCAAACCGGGACGAGCAGTACTTC
TRBJ1-4,-,TRBV5-1,-,CASSFRGDNEKLFF,TGCGCCAGCAGCTTTAGGGGTGATAATGAAAAACTGTTTTTT
TRBJ1-2,-,TRBV7-2,few,CASSLVGFGYTF,TGTGCCAGCAGCTTAGTGGGCTTTGGCTACACCTTC
TRBJ1-5,TRBD1,TRBV28,-,CASSFLLGGRQPQHF,TGTGCCAGCAGTTTTTTATTAGGGGGCCGTCAGCCCCAGCATTTT
TRBJ2-3,-,TRBV5-4,-,CASSLVSSSTDTQYF,TGTGCCAGCAGCTTGGTCTCGTCTAGCACAGATACGCAGTATTTT
TRBJ2-3,TRBD1,TRBV6-4,-,CASSPGGTDTQYF,TGTGCCAGCAGTCCAGGGGGAACAGATACGCAGTATTTT
TRBJ2-5,TRBD2,TRBV14,-,CASSQDLAGKETQYF,TGTGCCAGCAGCCAAGATCTAGCGGGGAAAGAGACCCAGTACTTC
TRBJ1-2,-,TRBV7-9,-,CASSSYRPEIYGYTF,TGTGCCAGCAGCTCCTACAGGCCCGAAATCTATGGCTACACCTTC
TRBJ2-3,-,TRBV9,-,CASSGGGVLSDTQYF,TGTGCCAGCAGCGGAGGGGGGGTTTTGTCAGATACGCAGTATTTT
TRBJ2-3,-,TRBV5-1,-,CASSSIPASTSTDTQYF,TGCGCCAGCAGCTCAATTCCGGCCTCGACTAGCACAGATACGCAGTATTTT
TRBJ2-5,-,TRBV7-2,-,CASSQDRLTGGQYF,TGTGCCAGCAGCCAAGACAGGTTGACGGGAGGCCAGTACTTC
TRBJ2-7,TRBD1,TRBV12-5,-,CASGLSGGDEQYF,TGTGCTAGTGGTTTGTCAGGGGGCGACGAGCAGTACTTC
TRBJ1-5,-,TRBV7-9,-,CASSFGSQPQHF,TGTGCCAGCAGCTTCGGGTCGCAGCCCCAGCATTTT
TRBJ2-7,TRBD1,TRBV11-1,-,CASSFGTGDEQYF,TGTGCCAGCAGCTTTGGGACAGGGGACGAGCAGTACTTC
TRBJ1-1,TRBD1,TRBV4-2,-,CASSQVFSGGRTEAFF,TGTGCCAGCAGCCAAGTTTTTTCAGGGGGAAGGACTGAAGCTTTCTTT
TRBJ2-5,TRBD1,TRBV10-3,-,CARARDRQETQYF,TGTGCCAGGGCCCGGGACAGGCAAGAGACCCAGTACTTC
TRBJ1-4,TRBD1,TRBV6-5,-,CASSPRQGWEKLFF,TGTGCCAGCAGTCCCCGACAGGGTTGGGAAAAACTGTTTTTT
TRBJ2-1,-,TRBV18,-,CASSPGDNEQFF,TGTGCCAGCTCACCAGGAGACAATGAGCAGTTCTTC
TRBJ2-2,-,TRBV7-3,-,CASSKGAGELFF,TGTGCCAGCAGCAAAGGGGCCGGGGAGCTGTTTTTT
TRBJ1-1,-,TRBV5-1,-,CASSLPGTEAFF,TGCGCCAGCAGTCTCCCGGGGACTGAAGCTTTCTTT
TRBJ2-5,-,TRBV6-5,-,CASSYPGQETQYF,TGTGCCAGCAGTTACCCGGGCCAAGAGACCCAGTACTTC
TRBJ2-3,-,TRBV30,-,CARSGRTSTDTQYF,TGTGCCCGAAGTGGGAGAACTAGCACAGATACGCAGTATTTT
TRBJ2-7,TRBD1,TRBV18,-,CASSGWTGGIREQYF,TGTGCCAGCTCGGGGTGGACAGGGGGGATACGAGAGCAGTACTTC
TRBJ1-2,-,TRBV30,-,CAWKGDAYYGYTF,TGTGCCTGGAAGGGGGACGCATACTATGGCTACACCTTC
TRBJ2-7,-,TRBV7-2,-,CASSLDWAGREQYF,TGTGCCAGCAGCTTAGATTGGGCGGGCCGGGAGCAGTACTTC
TRBJ1-1,-,TRBV2,-,CASRVFLSGGRMNTEAFF,TGTGCCAGCAGGGTGTTCCTCTCGGGCGGGCGTATGAACACTGAAGCTTTCTTT
TRBJ2-4,TRBD1,TRBV5-1,-,CASSLDRVNIQYF,TGCGCCAGCAGCTTAGACAGGGTAAACATTCAGTACTTC
TRBJ1-5,-,TRBV15,-,CATSRSGQFNQPQHF,TGTGCCACCAGCAGGTCTGGACAGTTCAATCAGCCCCAGCATTTT
TRBJ2-2,TRBD2,TRBV5-1,-,CASSRLAGVTGELFF,TGCGCCAGCAGCCGCCTAGCGGGGGTTACCGGGGAGCTGTTTTTT